This T cell receptor beta chain derives from a study of identical twins. Germline V gene lookup returns CDR1 MGHDK and CDR2 SYGVNS. Trimming removed 2 bases from V and 4 bases from J; junction bases left unmatched: 3. The length of the CDR3 is 15 residues. cDNA carried unique molecular identifiers, and a universal primer site was added by template switching. In TCRdb, the 5' RACE reads were re-called with MiXCR into one record per CDR3 protein. The table records about 260,000 distinct CDR3 sequences, around 7% of them present only once. This clonotype was picked up many times. A further study also used this sample, focusing on yellow fever vaccine responses in identical twins.

The chain employs TRBV25-1 and TRBJ2-2; 8 bases are a match to TRBD1. This sequence originates from a woman under 30 in good health. The sequenced sample was memory (CD45RO+) T cells sorted from blood. The CDR3 region has the DNA TGTGCCAGCAGTGAAGGGGACAGGCCCACCGGGGAGCTGTTTTTT. It specifies CASSEGDRPTGELFF.